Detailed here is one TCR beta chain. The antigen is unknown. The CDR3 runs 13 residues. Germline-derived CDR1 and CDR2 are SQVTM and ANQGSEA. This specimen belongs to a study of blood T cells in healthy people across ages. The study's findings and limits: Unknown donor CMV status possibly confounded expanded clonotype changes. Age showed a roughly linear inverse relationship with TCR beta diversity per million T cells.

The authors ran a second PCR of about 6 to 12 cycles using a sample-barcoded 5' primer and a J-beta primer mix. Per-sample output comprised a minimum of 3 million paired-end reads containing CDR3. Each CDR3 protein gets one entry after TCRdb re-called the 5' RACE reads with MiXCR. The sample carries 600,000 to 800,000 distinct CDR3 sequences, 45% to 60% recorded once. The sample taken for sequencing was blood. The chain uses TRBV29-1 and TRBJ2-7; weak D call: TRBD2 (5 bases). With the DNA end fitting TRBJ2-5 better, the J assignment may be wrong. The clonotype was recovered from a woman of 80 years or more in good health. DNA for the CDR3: TGCAGCGTTGAAGTCGTCGCGGGAGAGACCCAGTACTTC. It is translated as CSVEVVAGETQYF.